The clone carrying this TCR beta chain was found a few times. These data come from a study of blood T cell repertoires in COVID-19. TCRdb's table, derived via immunoSEQ multiplex PCR, lists solely in-frame clones and lacks some. The sample contains about 180,000 clones, 89% of which appear only once. V lost 4 bases, J lost 4 bases, and 2 bases stayed unmatched. The CDR3 runs 15 residues. CDR1 and CDR2 (germline): SGHTA, FQGNSA. Donors were grouped by their self-reported clinical history. The sequence was collected from a middle-aged woman with acute COVID-19. V and J are TRBV7-2 and TRBJ2-1, with 12 nucleotides matching TRBD2. Sequenced input: PBMCs or T cells enriched from blood (not recorded which). The CDR3 spells CASSSGTSGYNEQFF. The CDR3 DNA reads as TGTGCCAGCAGCTCCGGGACTAGCGGGTACAATGAGCAGTTCTTC.